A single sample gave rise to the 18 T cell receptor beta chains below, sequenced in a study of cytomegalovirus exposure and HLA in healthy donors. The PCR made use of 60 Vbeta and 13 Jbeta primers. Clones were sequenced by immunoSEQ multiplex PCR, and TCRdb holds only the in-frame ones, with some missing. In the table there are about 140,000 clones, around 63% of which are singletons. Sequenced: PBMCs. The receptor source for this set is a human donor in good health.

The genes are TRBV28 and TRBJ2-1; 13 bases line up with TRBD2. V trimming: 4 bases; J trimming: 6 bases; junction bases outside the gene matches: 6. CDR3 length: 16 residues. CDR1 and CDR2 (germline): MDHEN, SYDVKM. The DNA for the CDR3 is TGTGCCAGCAGTTCCGGACTAGCGGGAGCGGTCAATGAGCAGTTCTTC. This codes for CASSSGLAGAVNEQFF. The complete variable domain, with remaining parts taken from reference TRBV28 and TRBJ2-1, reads DVKVTQSSRYLVKRTGEKVFLECVQDMDHENMFWYRQDPGLGLRLIYFSYDVKMKEKGDIPEGYSVSREKKERFSLILESASTNQTSMYLCASSSGLAGAVNEQFFGPGTRLTVL.

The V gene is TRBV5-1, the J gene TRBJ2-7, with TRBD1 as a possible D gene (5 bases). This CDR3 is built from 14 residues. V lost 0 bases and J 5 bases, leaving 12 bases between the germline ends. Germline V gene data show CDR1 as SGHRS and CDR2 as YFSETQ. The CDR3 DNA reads TGCGCCAGCAGCTTGGGGCAGGGCGTCAACGAGCAGTACTTC. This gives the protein CASSLGQGVNEQYF.

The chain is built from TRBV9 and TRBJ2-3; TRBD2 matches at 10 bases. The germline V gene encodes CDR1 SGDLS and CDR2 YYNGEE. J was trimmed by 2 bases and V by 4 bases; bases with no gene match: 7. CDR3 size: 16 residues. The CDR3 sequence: CASSPRTSGPTDTQYF. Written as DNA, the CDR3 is TGTGCCAGCAGCCCTCGGACTAGCGGCCCCACAGATACGCAGTATTTT.

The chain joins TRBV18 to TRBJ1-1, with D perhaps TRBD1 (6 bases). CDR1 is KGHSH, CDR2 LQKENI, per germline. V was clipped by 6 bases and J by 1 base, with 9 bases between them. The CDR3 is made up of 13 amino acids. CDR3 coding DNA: TGTGCCAGCTCCCTACAGGGGAACACTGAAGCTTTCTTT. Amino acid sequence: CASSLQGNTEAFF.

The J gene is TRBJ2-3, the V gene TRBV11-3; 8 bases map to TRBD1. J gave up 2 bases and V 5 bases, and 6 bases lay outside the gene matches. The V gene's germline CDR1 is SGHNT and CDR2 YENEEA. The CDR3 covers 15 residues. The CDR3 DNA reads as TGTGCCAGCAGCCCCGGACAGGGTTCCACAGATACGCAGTATTTT. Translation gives CASSPGQGSTDTQYF.

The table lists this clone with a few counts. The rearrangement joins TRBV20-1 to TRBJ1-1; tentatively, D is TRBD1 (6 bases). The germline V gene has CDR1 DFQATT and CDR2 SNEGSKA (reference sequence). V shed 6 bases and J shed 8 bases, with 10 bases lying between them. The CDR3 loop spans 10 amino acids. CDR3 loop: CSAPDREAFF. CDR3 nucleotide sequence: TGCAGTGCCCCAGACAGGGAAGCTTTCTTT.

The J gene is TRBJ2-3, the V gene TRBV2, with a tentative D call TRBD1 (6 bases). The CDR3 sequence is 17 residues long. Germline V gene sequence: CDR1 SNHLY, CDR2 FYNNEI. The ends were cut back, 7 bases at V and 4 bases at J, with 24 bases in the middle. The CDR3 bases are TGTGCCAGCACCCCGCCGGGCGGAACAGGGTGGGCAGATACGCAGTATTTT. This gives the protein CASTPPGGTGWADTQYF.

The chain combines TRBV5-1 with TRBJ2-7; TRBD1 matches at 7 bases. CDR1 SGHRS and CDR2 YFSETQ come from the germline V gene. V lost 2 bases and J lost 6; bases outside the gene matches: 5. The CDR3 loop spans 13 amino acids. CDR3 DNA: TGCGCCAGCAGCTTTTGGACAGGCGGCGAGCAGTACTTC. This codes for CASSFWTGGEQYF.

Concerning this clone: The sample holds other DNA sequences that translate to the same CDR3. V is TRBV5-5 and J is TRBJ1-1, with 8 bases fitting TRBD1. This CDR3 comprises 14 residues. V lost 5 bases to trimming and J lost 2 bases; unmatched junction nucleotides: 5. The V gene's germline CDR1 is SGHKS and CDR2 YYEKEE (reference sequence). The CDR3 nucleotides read TGTGCCAGCAGTCCAGGGGGCGCAAACACTGAAGCTTTCTTT. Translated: CASSPGGANTEAFF.

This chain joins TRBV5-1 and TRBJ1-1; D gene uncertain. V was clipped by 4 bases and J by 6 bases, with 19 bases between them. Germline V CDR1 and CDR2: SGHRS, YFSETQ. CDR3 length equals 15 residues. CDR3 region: CASSLRSLSDSEAFF. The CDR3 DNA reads TGCGCCAGCAGCCTCCGCAGCCTCTCGGACTCTGAAGCTTTCTTT.

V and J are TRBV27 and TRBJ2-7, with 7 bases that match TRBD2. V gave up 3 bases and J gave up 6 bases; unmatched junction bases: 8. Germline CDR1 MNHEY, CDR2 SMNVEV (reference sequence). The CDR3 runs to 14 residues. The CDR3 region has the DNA TGTGCCAGCAGTTTTGGCGGGAGCCGCGGCGAGCAGTACTTC. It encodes CASSFGGSRGEQYF.

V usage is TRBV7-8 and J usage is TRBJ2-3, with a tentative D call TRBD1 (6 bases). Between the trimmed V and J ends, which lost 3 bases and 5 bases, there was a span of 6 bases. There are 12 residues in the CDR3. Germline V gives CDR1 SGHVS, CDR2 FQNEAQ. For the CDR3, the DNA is TGTGCCAGCAGCTTCAGGGGAGATACGCAGTATTTT. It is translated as CASSFRGDTQYF.

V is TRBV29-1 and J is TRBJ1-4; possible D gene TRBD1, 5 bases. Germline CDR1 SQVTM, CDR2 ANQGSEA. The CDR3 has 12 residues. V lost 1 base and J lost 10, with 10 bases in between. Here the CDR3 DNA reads TGCAGCGTTGAAGGGACCCAGGGAAAACTGTTTTTT. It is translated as CSVEGTQGKLFF.

CDR3 coding DNA: TGTGCCAGTAGTATAGTCGACGGGATGCAATACTTC. Protein product: CASSIVDGMQYF. The chain is built from TRBV19 and TRBJ2-7, with D possibly being TRBD2 (5 bases). The length of the CDR3 is 12 residues. Per germline, CDR1 LNHDA and CDR2 SQIVND (reference sequence). V lost 1 base to trimming and J lost 13 bases, with 14 bases between them. Supplemented by reference TRBV19 and TRBJ2-7, the full variable domain reads DGGITQSPKYLFRKEGQNVTLSCEQNLNHDAMYWYRQDPGQGLRLIYYSQIVNDFQKGDIAEGYSVSREKKESFPLTVTSAQKNPTAFYLCASSIVDGMQYFGPGTRLTVT.

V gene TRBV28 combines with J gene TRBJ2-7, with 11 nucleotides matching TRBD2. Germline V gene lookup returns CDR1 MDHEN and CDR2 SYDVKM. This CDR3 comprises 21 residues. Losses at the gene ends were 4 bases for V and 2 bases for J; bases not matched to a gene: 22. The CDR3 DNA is TGTGCCAGCAGTTATAGTCTGCAGGCCGGGACTAGCGGCCTAGGCACCTACGAGCAGTACTTC. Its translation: CASSYSLQAGTSGLGTYEQYF.

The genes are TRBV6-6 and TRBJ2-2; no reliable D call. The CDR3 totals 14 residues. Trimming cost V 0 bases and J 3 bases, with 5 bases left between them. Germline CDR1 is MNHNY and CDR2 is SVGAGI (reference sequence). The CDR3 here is CASSYSRYTGELFF. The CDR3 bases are TGTGCCAGCAGTTACTCGCGGTACACCGGGGAGCTGTTTTTT.

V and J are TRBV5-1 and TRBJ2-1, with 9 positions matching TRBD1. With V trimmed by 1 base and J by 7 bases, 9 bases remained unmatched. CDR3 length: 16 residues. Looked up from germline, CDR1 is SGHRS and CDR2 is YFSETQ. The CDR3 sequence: CASSLNVWDRDNEQFF. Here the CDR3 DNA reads TGCGCCAGCAGCTTGAATGTCTGGGACAGGGATAATGAGCAGTTCTTC.

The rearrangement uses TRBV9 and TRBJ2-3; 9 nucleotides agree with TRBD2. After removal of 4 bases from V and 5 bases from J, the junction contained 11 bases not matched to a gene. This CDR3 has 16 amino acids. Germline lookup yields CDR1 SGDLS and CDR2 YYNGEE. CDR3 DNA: TGTGCCAGCAGCCAATCTCTCGCGGGAGGGGGAGATACGCAGTATTTT. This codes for CASSQSLAGGGDTQYF.